The entry below describes one T cell receptor (beta chain). The antigen remains undetermined. The source of the sample is a study of T cell repertoires in cytomegalovirus infection. Regarding the study as a whole: Clonotypes of TCR beta that were HLA-C-restricted and CMV-specific dominated the ex vivo response. Identification of carriers of CMV plus the relevant HLA was performed using cumulative public TCR beta family frequency.

The germline CDR1 and CDR2 sequences are LGHDT and YNNKEL (reference sequence). The CDR3 loop spans 16 amino acids. The V segment lost 2 bases and the J segment 1 base; nucleotides outside the gene matches: 3. TCRdb redid the calling of the reads with MiXCR, one entry per CDR3 protein. This table holds approximately 910,000 distinct CDR3 sequences, approximately 32% found once. V usage is TRBV3-1 and J usage is TRBJ2-3; 10 bases are shared with TRBD2. The sample was cultured CD8+ T cells from PBMCs, taken from culture after CMV antigen stimulation. This sequence originates from a human donor in good health (CMV status not recorded). Some clones in this sample may be carry-over from other donors' samples. CDR3 nucleotides: TGTGCCAGCAGCCAATGGACTAGCGGACGCACAGATACGCAGTATTTT. It encodes CASSQWTSGRTDTQYF.